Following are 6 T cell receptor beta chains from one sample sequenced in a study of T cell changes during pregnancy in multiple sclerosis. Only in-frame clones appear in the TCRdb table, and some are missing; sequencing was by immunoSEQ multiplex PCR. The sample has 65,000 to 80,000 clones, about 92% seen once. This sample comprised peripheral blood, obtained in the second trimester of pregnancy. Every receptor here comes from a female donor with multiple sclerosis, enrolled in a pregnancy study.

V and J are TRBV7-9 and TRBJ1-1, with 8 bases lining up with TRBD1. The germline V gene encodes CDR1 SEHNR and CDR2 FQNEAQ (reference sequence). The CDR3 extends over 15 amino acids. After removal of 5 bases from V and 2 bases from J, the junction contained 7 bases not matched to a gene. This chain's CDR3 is CASSQPGQVNTEAFF. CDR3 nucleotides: TGTGCCAGCAGCCAGCCGGGACAGGTCAACACTGAAGCTTTCTTT.

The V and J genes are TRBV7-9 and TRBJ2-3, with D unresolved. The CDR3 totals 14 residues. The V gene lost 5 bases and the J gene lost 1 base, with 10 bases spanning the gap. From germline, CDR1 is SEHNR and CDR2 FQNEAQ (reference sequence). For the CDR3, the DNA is TGTGCCAGCAGCCCCACTTCACGCACAGATACGCAGTATTTT. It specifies CASSPTSRTDTQYF.

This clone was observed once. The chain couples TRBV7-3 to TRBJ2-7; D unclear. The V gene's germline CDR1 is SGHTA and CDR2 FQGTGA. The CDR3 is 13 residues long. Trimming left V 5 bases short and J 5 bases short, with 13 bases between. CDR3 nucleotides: TGTGCCAGCAGCCCGCCCAGTTCCCACGAGCAGTACTTC. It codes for CASSPPSSHEQYF.

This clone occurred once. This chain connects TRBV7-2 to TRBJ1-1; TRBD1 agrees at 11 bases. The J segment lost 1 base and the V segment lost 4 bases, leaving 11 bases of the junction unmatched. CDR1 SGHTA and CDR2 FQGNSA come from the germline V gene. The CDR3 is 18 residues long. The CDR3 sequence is CASSSDRGRGWTNTEAFF. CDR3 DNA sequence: TGTGCCAGCAGCTCGGACAGGGGGCGCGGTTGGACGAACACTGAAGCTTTCTTT. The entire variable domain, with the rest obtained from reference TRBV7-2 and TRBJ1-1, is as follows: GAGVSQSPSNKVTEKGKDVELRCDPISGHTALYWYRQSLGQGLEFLIYFQGNSAPDKSGLPSDRFSAERTGGSVSTLTIQRTQQEDSAVYLCASSSDRGRGWTNTEAFFGQGTRLTVV.

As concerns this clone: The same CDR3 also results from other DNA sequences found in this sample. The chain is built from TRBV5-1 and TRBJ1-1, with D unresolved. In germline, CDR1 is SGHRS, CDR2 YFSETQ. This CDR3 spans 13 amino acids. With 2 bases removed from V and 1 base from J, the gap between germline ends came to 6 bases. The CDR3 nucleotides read TGCGCCAGCAGCTTAGGAGAGAACACTGAAGCTTTCTTT. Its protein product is CASSLGENTEAFF. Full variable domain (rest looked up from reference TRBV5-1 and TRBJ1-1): KAGVTQTPRYLIKTRGQQVTLSCSPISGHRSVSWYQQTPGQGLQFLFEYFSETQRNKGNFPGRFSGRQFSNSRSEMNVSTLELGDSALYLCASSLGENTEAFFGQGTRLTVV.

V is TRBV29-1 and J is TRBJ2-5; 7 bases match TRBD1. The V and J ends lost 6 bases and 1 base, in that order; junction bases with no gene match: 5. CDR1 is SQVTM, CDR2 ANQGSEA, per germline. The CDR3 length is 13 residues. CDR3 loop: CSVPGQFQETQYF. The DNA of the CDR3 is TGCAGCGTGCCGGGACAGTTCCAAGAGACCCAGTACTTC.